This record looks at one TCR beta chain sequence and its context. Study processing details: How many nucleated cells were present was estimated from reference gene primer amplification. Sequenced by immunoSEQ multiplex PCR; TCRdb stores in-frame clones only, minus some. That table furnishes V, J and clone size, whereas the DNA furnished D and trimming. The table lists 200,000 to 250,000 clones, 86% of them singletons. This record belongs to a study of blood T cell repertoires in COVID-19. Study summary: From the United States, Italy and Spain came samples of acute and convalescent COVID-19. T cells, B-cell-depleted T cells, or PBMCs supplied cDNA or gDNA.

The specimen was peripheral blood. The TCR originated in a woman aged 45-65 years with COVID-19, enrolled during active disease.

CDR3 region: CASSQGSGQFEKLFF. DNA of the CDR3: TGTGCCAGCAGCCAAGGAAGCGGACAGTTTGAAAAACTGTTTTTT. V gene TRBV14 combines with J gene TRBJ1-4, with D possibly being TRBD1 (6 bases). Germline V CDR1 and CDR2: SGHDN, FVKESK. The CDR3 consists of 15 residues. V was shortened by 1 base and J by 7 bases, with 13 bases between the two germline ends. Together with reference TRBV14 and TRBJ1-4, the CDR3 gives the full variable domain: EAGVTQFPSHSVIEKGQTVTLRCDPISGHDNLYWYRRVMGKEIKFLLHFVKESKQDESGMPNNRFLAERTGGTYSTLKVQPAELEDSGVYFCASSQGSGQFEKLFFGSGTQLSVL.